The present entry profiles one T cell receptor beta chain with its context. Libraries were prepared by immunoSEQ multiplex PCR; TCRdb keeps only in-frame clonotypes and omits some of them. In the table there are 70,000 to 90,000 clones, 81% of which are singletons. The V and J ends lost 4 bases and 5 bases, in that order; junction bases with no gene match: 9. Germline assignment: CDR1 SGHDT and CDR2 YYEEEE. There are 15 residues in the CDR3. These data originate in a study of OX40 agonist ivuxolimab in advanced cancers. The V and J genes are TRBV5-6 and TRBJ1-2, with 9 positions matching TRBD1. This material consisted of CD4+ or CD8+ T cells sorted from blood, taken in a trial of the OX40 agonist ivuxolimab. This TCR was sampled from an adult with an advanced solid tumor such as melanoma, head and neck, liver or kidney cancer. The CDR3 DNA is TGTGCCAGCAGCGCCGGTGGGACAGGGTCGTATGGCTACACCTTC. Protein: CASSAGGTGSYGYTF.